The 11 T cell receptor beta chains presented below share a single source sample, sequenced in a study of blood T cell repertoires in COVID-19. Produced via immunoSEQ multiplex PCR; TCRdb's table is partial and in-frame only. This table has 200,000 or so clones, approximately 84% appearing once. Material for sequencing was PBMCs or T cells enriched from blood (not recorded which). The receptor source for this set is a man aged 40-50 years who had recovered from COVID-19.

The V gene is TRBV24-1, the J gene TRBJ1-5; no firm D call. The V gene's germline CDR1 is KGHDR and CDR2 SFDVKD. This CDR3 is built from 13 residues. V lost 3 bases and J 8 bases, leaving 10 bases between the germline ends. CDR3 loop: CATSDAESEPQHF. As DNA, the CDR3 is TGTGCCACCAGTGATGCGGAGTCTGAGCCCCAGCATTTT.

The chain employs TRBV4-3 and TRBJ1-3, with TRBD1 identical over 10 bases. V gave up 1 base and J gave up 16 bases; unmatched junction bases: 4. Germline lookup yields CDR1 LGHNA and CDR2 YSLEER. The CDR3 is 12 amino acids. In DNA, the CDR3 is TGCGCCAGCAGCCAAGGCGACAGGGGGCTGTATTTT. Amino acids: CASSQGDRGLYF.

This clone was seen a handful of times. The chain has TRBV19 and TRBJ2-3; D not resolved. CDR1 is LNHDA, CDR2 SQIVND, per germline (reference sequence). This CDR3 spans 13 amino acids. V dropped 9 bases and J dropped 2 bases, with 12 bases sitting between them. CDR3: CASTDRSTDTQYF. CDR3 nucleotides: TGTGCCAGCACAGACCGATCCACAGATACGCAGTATTTT.

CDR3 sequence reads: CASSQEGAGAGGYTF. The CDR3 DNA reads as TGCGCCAGCAGCCAAGAGGGGGCAGGCGCTGGAGGCTACACCTTC. The chain links TRBV4-1 to TRBJ1-2, with D possibly TRBD1 on 6 matching bases. V was shortened by 0 bases and J by 8 bases, with 16 bases between the two germline ends. From germline, CDR1 is MGHRA and CDR2 YSYEKL. This CDR3 comprises 15 residues.

This clone appeared once. V usage is TRBV27 and J usage is TRBJ1-5; 9 bases are a match to TRBD1. Germline-derived CDR1 and CDR2 are MNHEY and SMNVEV (reference sequence). The CDR3 runs to 15 residues. V shed 3 bases, J shed 5 bases, and the junction held 5 bases outside the gene matches. The CDR3 sequence is CASSLSGTGHQPQHF. In nucleotides, the CDR3 is TGTGCCAGCAGTTTGTCCGGGACAGGGCATCAGCCCCAGCATTTT.

J is TRBJ2-3 and V is TRBV29-1, with D possibly matching TRBD1 (6 bases). The ends were cut back, 4 bases at V and 9 bases at J, with 11 bases in the middle. CDR1 and CDR2 (germline): SQVTM, ANQGSEA. The length of the CDR3 is 11 residues. CDR3 in amino acids: CSVATGGTQYF. CDR3 DNA sequence: TGCAGCGTTGCGACAGGCGGGACGCAGTATTTT.

The chain is built from TRBV25-1 and TRBJ1-6; 7 bases are a match to TRBD1. CDR3 size: 14 residues. V was pared by 6 bases and J by 9 bases, with 8 bases of the junction left unmatched. Germline V gene sequence: CDR1 MGHDK, CDR2 SYGVNS. CDR3 sequence reads: CASRNRGMSSPLHF. DNA of the CDR3: TGTGCCAGCAGAAACAGGGGTATGAGTTCACCCCTCCACTTT.

This clone came up a few times. The rearrangement links TRBV30 to TRBJ2-7, with D perhaps matching TRBD2 (5 bases). Deletions cut 3 bases from V and 2 bases from J, with 11 bases between. The CDR3 runs 13 residues. Germline CDR1 is GTSNPN and CDR2 is SVGIG (reference sequence). For the CDR3, the DNA is TGTGCCTGGAGCCTGAGGGTAGCCTACGAGCAGTACTTC. Amino acids: CAWSLRVAYEQYF.

The chain uses TRBV3-1 (or the pseudogene TRBV3-2) and TRBJ1-2; tentative D call: TRBD1 (6 bases). The CDR3 extends over 15 amino acids. Trimming removed 4 bases at V and 4 bases at J, with 16 bases between. Germline CDR1 and CDR2: LGHDT and YNNKEL (reference sequence). CDR3 DNA sequence: TGTGCCAGCAGCCTTCAGATACAGGGTAGCTATGGCTACACCTTC. Amino acids: CASSLQIQGSYGYTF.

The chain joins TRBV27 to TRBJ1-3; 8 nucleotides agree with TRBD1. After removal of 6 bases from V and 8 bases from J, the junction contained 12 bases not matched to a gene. The V gene's germline CDR1 is MNHEY and CDR2 SMNVEV (reference sequence). The CDR3 length is 15 residues. The CDR3 here is CASSPFGQGKDTIYF. CDR3 DNA sequence: TGTGCCAGCAGCCCCTTCGGACAGGGCAAGGACACCATATATTTT.

This rearrangement joins TRBV19 to TRBJ2-1; 9 nucleotides match TRBD1. Trimming at V came to 6 bases and at J to 5 bases, leaving 11 bases not matched to a gene. Germline V gene lookup returns CDR1 LNHDA and CDR2 SQIVND (reference sequence). The CDR3 covers 16 residues. The CDR3 here is CASSLLLGQGNNEQFF. The CDR3 DNA reads TGTGCCAGTAGCCTACTCCTAGGACAGGGGAACAATGAGCAGTTCTTC.